Listed below are T cell receptor beta chains from one sample, sequenced in a study of glioma-infiltrating T cells. From the multiplex PCR reads, TCRdb called clonotypes with MiXCR, one entry per CDR3 protein. The sample shows around 44,000 distinct CDR3 sequences, approximately 20% of them seen only once. Sequencing used glioma tissue, nonneoplastic brain tissue, or PBMCs (not recorded which). These receptors came from a human donor with low-grade glioma or glioblastoma, undergoing nonglioma brain surgery, or in good health (not recorded which). Both conserved end residues are part of each CDR3. D genes are given only for firm matches. Not all rows give a size; the values are once, few, many and, for expanded clones, a class.

CDR3 protein: CASSATRTVAFF; CDR3 DNA: TGTGCCAGCAGTGCTACTAGAACAGTCGCTTTCTTT; clone size: .; V gene: TRBV25-1; J gene: TRBJ1-1; D gene: .
CDR3 protein: CASSPGLPAGYTF; CDR3 DNA: TGCGCCAGCAGCCCCGGACTGCCCGCCGGCTACACCTTC; clone size: many; V gene: TRBV4-1; J gene: TRBJ1-2; D gene: .
CDR3 protein: CASSKFGGGNNEQFF; CDR3 DNA: TGTGCCAGCAGTAAATTCGGGGGGGGGAACAATGAGCAGTTCTTC; clone size: many; V gene: TRBV25-1; J gene: TRBJ2-1; D gene: TRBD2
CDR3 protein: CASSEARIPGAEGYTF; CDR3 DNA: TGTGCCAGCAGTGAAGCAAGAATCCCGGGGGCTGAAGGCTACACCTTC; clone size: many; V gene: TRBV2; J gene: TRBJ1-2; D gene: .
CDR3 protein: CAGSELVALSTEAFF; CDR3 DNA: TGTGCCGGCAGTGAACTAGTGGCCTTGAGCACTGAAGCTTTCTTT; clone size: .; V gene: TRBV6-1; J gene: TRBJ1-1; D gene: .
CDR3 protein: CASSETGGEELDTQYF; CDR3 DNA: TGTGCCAGCAGTGAAACAGGGGGAGAGGAATTGGATACGCAGTATTTT; clone size: many; V gene: TRBV27; J gene: TRBJ2-3; D gene: TRBD1
CDR3 protein: CASSPRDRVDEQFF; CDR3 DNA: TGTGCCAGCAGCCCACGGGACAGGGTGGATGAGCAGTTCTTC; clone size: many; V gene: TRBV3-1; J gene: TRBJ2-1; D gene: TRBD1
CDR3 protein: CASSQRDRGRDTQYF; CDR3 DNA: TGTGCCAGCAGTCAGAGGGACAGGGGGCGAGATACGCAGTATTTT; clone size: .; V gene: TRBV27; J gene: TRBJ2-3; D gene: TRBD1
CDR3 protein: CASSSGGENEEFF; CDR3 DNA: TGTGCCAGCAGCTCTGGGGGGGAAAATGAGGAGTTCTTC; clone size: .; V gene: TRBV7-3; J gene: TRBJ2-1; D gene: TRBD2
CDR3 protein: CASSQDLGRSTYNEQFF; CDR3 DNA: TGCGCCAGCAGCCAAGATCTGGGCAGATCTACTTACAATGAGCAGTTCTTC; clone size: few; V gene: TRBV4-1; J gene: TRBJ2-1; D gene: .
CDR3 protein: CASSDRYSYEQYF; CDR3 DNA: TGTGCCAGCAGTGACAGGTACTCCTACGAGCAGTACTTC; clone size: many; V gene: TRBV6-1; J gene: TRBJ2-7; D gene: .
CDR3 protein: CSARGTVPDSPLHF; CDR3 DNA: TGCAGTGCTAGGGGTACAGTGCCCGATTCACCCCTCCACTTT; clone size: many; V gene: TRBV20-1; J gene: TRBJ1-6; D gene: .
CDR3 protein: CATSRERSGGNEQFF; CDR3 DNA: TGTGCCACCAGCAGAGAAAGATCGGGGGGGAATGAGCAGTTCTTC; clone size: many; V gene: TRBV15; J gene: TRBJ2-1; D gene: TRBD2
CDR3 protein: CSARDQRGAQETQYF; CDR3 DNA: TGCAGTGCTAGAGATCAGCGGGGGGCCCAAGAGACCCAGTACTTC; clone size: many; V gene: TRBV20-1; J gene: TRBJ2-5; D gene: TRBD2
CDR3 protein: CASSQDTRDRGRADTQYF; CDR3 DNA: TGCGCCAGCAGCCAAGATACCCGGGACAGGGGGCGCGCAGATACGCAGTATTTT; clone size: few; V gene: TRBV4-1; J gene: TRBJ2-3; D gene: TRBD1
CDR3 protein: CASSISSEETQYF; CDR3 DNA: TGTGCCAGTAGTATATCGTCAGAAGAGACCCAGTACTTC; clone size: many; V gene: TRBV19; J gene: TRBJ2-5; D gene: .
CDR3 protein: CASSLFGTRNTIYF; CDR3 DNA: TGTGCCAGCAGCTTATTTGGGACCCGAAACACCATATATTTT; clone size: many; V gene: TRBV7-9; J gene: TRBJ1-3; D gene: .
CDR3 protein: CASSPRTMNTEAFF; CDR3 DNA: TGTGCCAGCTCTCCAAGAACTATGAACACTGAAGCTTTCTTT; clone size: many; V gene: TRBV18; J gene: TRBJ1-1; D gene: .
CDR3 protein: CASRPYKAGPNTEAFF; CDR3 DNA: TGTGCCAGCAGGCCCTATAAGGCAGGACCGAACACTGAAGCTTTCTTT; clone size: many; V gene: TRBV2; J gene: TRBJ1-1; D gene: .
CDR3 protein: CASSLYHRGNSPLHF; CDR3 DNA: TGTGCCAGCAGTTTATACCACAGGGGGAATTCACCCCTCCACTTT; clone size: many; V gene: TRBV27; J gene: TRBJ1-6; D gene: TRBD1
CDR3 protein: CASSIPGIVNTEAFF; CDR3 DNA: TGTGCCAGTAGTATACCCGGGATCGTGAACACTGAAGCTTTCTTT; clone size: many; V gene: TRBV19; J gene: TRBJ1-1; D gene: .
CDR3 protein: CASSLEGTQETQYF; CDR3 DNA: TGTGCCAGCAGCTTAGAAGGCACCCAAGAGACCCAGTACTTC; clone size: few; V gene: TRBV7-9; J gene: TRBJ2-5; D gene: .
CDR3 protein: CASGTAGSGNTIYF; CDR3 DNA: TGTGCCAGTGGGACCGCTGGCTCTGGAAACACCATATATTTT; clone size: .; V gene: TRBV12-3/TRBV12-4; J gene: TRBJ1-3; D gene: .
CDR3 protein: CASSQELANYEQYF; CDR3 DNA: TGTGCCAGCAGCCAAGAACTAGCAAACTACGAGCAGTACTTC; clone size: few; V gene: TRBV3-1; J gene: TRBJ2-7; D gene: .
CDR3 protein: CASSLNGVGDTQYF; CDR3 DNA: TGTGCCAGCAGCTTAAATGGGGTAGGAGATACGCAGTATTTT; clone size: few; V gene: TRBV7-3; J gene: TRBJ2-3; D gene: .
CDR3 protein: CASSLIGYYGYTF; CDR3 DNA: TGTGCCAGCAGTTTAATCGGATACTATGGCTACACCTTC; clone size: many; V gene: TRBV12-3/TRBV12-4; J gene: TRBJ1-2; D gene: .
CDR3 protein: CASSEGPVRDTQYF; CDR3 DNA: TGCGCCAGCAGTGAAGGGCCCGTCCGAGATACGCAGTATTTT; clone size: many; V gene: TRBV10-1; J gene: TRBJ2-3; D gene: .
CDR3 protein: CASSPNRDYNEQFF; CDR3 DNA: TGTGCCAGCAGCCCTAACAGGGACTACAATGAGCAGTTCTTC; clone size: medium-sized; V gene: TRBV6-1; J gene: TRBJ2-1; D gene: .
CDR3 protein: CASLGLDGVTDTQYF; CDR3 DNA: TGTGCCAGCTTGGGACTAGACGGGGTCACAGATACGCAGTATTTT; clone size: many; V gene: TRBV2; J gene: TRBJ2-3; D gene: TRBD2
CDR3 protein: CASSQETTSGSSYEQYF; CDR3 DNA: TGTGCCAGCAGCCAAGAGACGACTAGCGGGAGCTCCTACGAGCAGTACTTC; clone size: many; V gene: TRBV4-2; J gene: TRBJ2-7; D gene: TRBD2
CDR3 protein: CASSFLDSHTQYF; CDR3 DNA: TGTGCCAGCAGCTTCCTAGATTCGCATACGCAGTATTTT; clone size: many; V gene: TRBV7-3; J gene: TRBJ2-3; D gene: .
CDR3 protein: CASSYNRGSNQPQHF; CDR3 DNA: TGTGCCAGTAGTTACAACAGGGGTAGCAATCAGCCCCAGCATTTT; clone size: few; V gene: TRBV19; J gene: TRBJ1-5; D gene: TRBD1
CDR3 protein: CASSLAGAYGYTF; CDR3 DNA: TGTGCCAGCAGCTTGGCAGGCGCCTATGGCTACACCTTC; clone size: many; V gene: TRBV7-2; J gene: TRBJ1-2; D gene: .